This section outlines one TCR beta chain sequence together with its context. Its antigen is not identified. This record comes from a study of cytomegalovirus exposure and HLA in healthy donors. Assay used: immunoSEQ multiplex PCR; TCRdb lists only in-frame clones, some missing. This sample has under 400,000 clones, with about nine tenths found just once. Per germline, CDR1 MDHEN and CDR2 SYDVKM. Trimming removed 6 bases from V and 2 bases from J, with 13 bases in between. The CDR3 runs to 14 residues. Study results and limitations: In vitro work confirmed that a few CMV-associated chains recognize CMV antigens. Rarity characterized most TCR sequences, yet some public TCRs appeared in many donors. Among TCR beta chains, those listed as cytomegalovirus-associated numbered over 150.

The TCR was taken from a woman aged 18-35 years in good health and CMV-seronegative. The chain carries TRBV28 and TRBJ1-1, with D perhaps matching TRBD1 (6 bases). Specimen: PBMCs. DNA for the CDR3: TGTGCCAGCAGACTTCGACAGGATAACACTGAAGCTTTCTTT. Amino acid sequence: CASRLRQDNTEAFF.